These T cell receptor beta chains were read from a single sample in a study of CD8 T cells in Susac syndrome. TCRdb reanalysed the immunoSEQ multiplex PCR reads using MiXCR and keeps one entry per CDR3 protein. Of some 400,000 distinct CDR3 sequences in the sample, more than 70% were seen once. Sequenced input: CD8+ T cells from PBMCs. These receptor sequences come from a human donor with multiple sclerosis. Each CDR3 is given with its conserved first and last residue. A D gene is named only where the DNA matches it firmly. For some rows the clone size is stated as once, few or many, or as a class when expanded; others skip it.

J gene: TRBJ2-5
D gene: NA
V gene: TRBV19
clone size: NA
CDR3 DNA: TGTGCCAGTAGTTTAGGACTGGGTACCCAGTACTTC
CDR3 protein: CASSLGLGTQYF

J gene: TRBJ1-6
D gene: NA
V gene: TRBV4-1
clone size: NA
CDR3 DNA: TGCGCCAGCAGCCAAGATCAGGGGATTAATTCACCCCTCCACTTT
CDR3 protein: CASSQDQGINSPLHF

J gene: TRBJ2-1
D gene: TRBD2
V gene: TRBV6-1
clone size: NA
CDR3 DNA: TGTGCCAGCACCCACGGGACTAGCGGAACCTACAATGAGCAGTTCTTC
CDR3 protein: CASTHGTSGTYNEQFF

J gene: TRBJ2-1
D gene: TRBD2
V gene: TRBV6-4
clone size: few
CDR3 DNA: TGTGCCAGCAGTGAAACTAGCGGGGCCTACAATGAGCAGTTCTTC
CDR3 protein: CASSETSGAYNEQFF

J gene: TRBJ2-3
D gene: TRBD2
V gene: TRBV4-1
clone size: NA
CDR3 DNA: TGCGCCAGCAGCCATCCGGGTCGGGGAGGGGGCACAGATACGCAGTATTTT
CDR3 protein: CASSHPGRGGGTDTQYF

J gene: TRBJ1-1
D gene: NA
V gene: TRBV6-1
clone size: few
CDR3 DNA: TGTGCCAGCAGGGGAACAGGGTCTCCGAACACTGAAGCTTTCTTT
CDR3 protein: CASRGTGSPNTEAFF

J gene: TRBJ2-3
D gene: NA
V gene: TRBV4-1
clone size: NA
CDR3 DNA: TGCGCCAGCAGCAAGGGCCCCGAACAGAGACATACGCAGTATTTT
CDR3 protein: CASSKGPEQRHTQYF

J gene: TRBJ1-2
D gene: NA
V gene: TRBV4-1
clone size: NA
CDR3 DNA: TGCGCCAGCAGCCAAGAATGGGACGGTTCCTCTTATGGCTACACCTTC
CDR3 protein: CASSQEWDGSSYGYTF

J gene: TRBJ2-2
D gene: NA
V gene: TRBV6-1
clone size: few
CDR3 DNA: TGTGCCAGCAAAACTCTGAACACCGGGGAGCTGTTTTTT
CDR3 protein: CASKTLNTGELFF

J gene: TRBJ2-2
D gene: NA
V gene: TRBV6-4
clone size: once
CDR3 DNA: TGTGCCAGCAGTGACTCGACTTCACCCGGGGAGCTGTTTTTT
CDR3 protein: CASSDSTSPGELFF